This T cell receptor beta chain was sequenced for a study of blood T cells in healthy people across ages. Trimming removed 0 bases at V and 4 bases at J, with 14 bases between. Germline CDR1 and CDR2: MNHEY and SVGAGI. The CDR3 spans 16 residues. With a J-beta primer mix and a sample-barcoded 5' primer, a second PCR ran roughly 6 to 11 cycles. From the 5' RACE reads, TCRdb called clonotypes with MiXCR, one entry per CDR3 protein. The repertoire holds hundreds of thousands of distinct CDR3 sequences, with about 61% as singletons. The chain is built from TRBV6-5 and TRBJ2-3; D is perhaps TRBD1 (5 bases). The sequence came from a man in his forties in good health. The source material was blood. CDR3 region: CASSYSNPQGADTQYF. CDR3 nucleotides: TGTGCCAGCAGTTACTCGAATCCTCAAGGGGCAGATACGCAGTATTTT.